The TCR beta chain described here comes from a study of cytomegalovirus exposure and HLA in healthy donors (dated by TCRdb to 2016 to 2017). Some background on the complete study: The 700 or so repertoires of the first cohort and the approximately 130 validation repertoires were produced on the same platform, according to a later analysis. The study combined high-throughput TCR immunosequencing, statistical association of individual TCRs with disease status, and machine learning to predict cytomegalovirus infection status. The study aimed to test whether signatures of past pathogen exposure could be identified by cataloging public T cell receptors. In addition to the first cohort of 666 subjects, a separate validation cohort of approximately 130 different subjects was used.

V and J are truncated by 5 bases and 0 bases respectively, leaving an intervening sequence of 20 bases. Per the germline V gene, SGHVS is the CDR1 and FNYEAQ is the CDR2. The CDR3, cysteine through phenylalanine, is 19 amino acids long. Only the CDR3 part of the read is kept: 57 bases, read in frame from the first base. This clone was seen a single time. Its binding antigen is unknown. No much larger clone exists at a distance of one base, and base qualities are not known. Library preparation employed the immunoSEQ multiplex PCR assay. Turning to the authors' computational methods: A statistical classification framework was built for diagnosing cytomegalovirus status from the catalog of TCR beta chain sequences. In TCRdb, the immuneACCESS table is reduced to in-frame sequences with V and J assigned. These tables do not hold every clone; where another copy was compared, an unresolved V gene accounts for under half, and the others remain unexplained. The DNA gave D and trimming, while V, J and clone size come from that table. In this sample the table shows approximately 53,000 clones, around 94% of which occur a single time. The ten largest clonotypes hold more than 1.4% of the sample.

Broader findings and caveats from the paper: In both the original and validation cohorts, the classifier was reported to diagnose cytomegalovirus status with high specificity and sensitivity. According to the authors, the approach could potentially be generalized to other disease states and immunological phenotypes. Most TCR sequences were seen in very few donors, while some public TCRs were found in many individuals. Of the cluster scores, approximately 95% were above 0 in a later analysis, which found that TCRs clustered in the first cohort also tended to co-occur in the roughly 130 validation repertoires. A few of the identified cytomegalovirus-associated TCR beta chains were confirmed in vitro to be specific for cytomegalovirus antigens. The study listed 170 or so TCR beta chains as associated with cytomegalovirus. A later analysis had no HLA typing for the validation cohort, so co-occurrence there was scored across all 130 or so repertoires.

Donors formed part of the validation cohort, which comprised over a hundred subjects and was distinct from the first cohort of 666 subjects. The chain is made from TRBV7-6 and TRBJ2-6; tentative D gene TRBD2, with 7 bases matching. The TCR sequence derives from a man aged 18-30 years in good health and CMV-seronegative. Sequenced sample: PBMCs. The CDR3 protein is CASSGRGARELSGANVLTF. The nucleotide sequence reads TGTGCCAGCAGCGGACGGGGGGCCAGGGAGCTCTCTGGGGCCAACGTCCTGACTTTC.